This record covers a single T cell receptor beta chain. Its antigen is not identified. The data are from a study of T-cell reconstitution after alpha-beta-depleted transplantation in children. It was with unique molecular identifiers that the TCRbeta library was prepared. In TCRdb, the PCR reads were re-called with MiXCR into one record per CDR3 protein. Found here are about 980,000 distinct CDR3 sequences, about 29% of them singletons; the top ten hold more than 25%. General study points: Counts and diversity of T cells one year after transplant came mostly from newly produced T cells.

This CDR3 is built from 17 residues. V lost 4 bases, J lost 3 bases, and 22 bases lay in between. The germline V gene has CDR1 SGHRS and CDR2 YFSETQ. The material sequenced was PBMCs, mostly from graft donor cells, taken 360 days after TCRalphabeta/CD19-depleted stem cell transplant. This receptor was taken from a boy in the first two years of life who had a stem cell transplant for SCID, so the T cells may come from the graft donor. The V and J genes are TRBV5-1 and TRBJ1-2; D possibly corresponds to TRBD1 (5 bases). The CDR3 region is CASSPRAWGRPDYGYTF. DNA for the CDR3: TGCGCCAGCAGCCCTAGGGCCTGGGGCCGACCTGACTATGGCTACACCTTC. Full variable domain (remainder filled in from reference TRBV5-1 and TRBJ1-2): KAGVTQTPRYLIKTRGQQVTLSCSPISGHRSVSWYQQTPGQGLQFLFEYFSETQRNKGNFPGRFSGRQFSNSRSEMNVSTLELGDSALYLCASSPRAWGRPDYGYTFGSGTRLTVV.